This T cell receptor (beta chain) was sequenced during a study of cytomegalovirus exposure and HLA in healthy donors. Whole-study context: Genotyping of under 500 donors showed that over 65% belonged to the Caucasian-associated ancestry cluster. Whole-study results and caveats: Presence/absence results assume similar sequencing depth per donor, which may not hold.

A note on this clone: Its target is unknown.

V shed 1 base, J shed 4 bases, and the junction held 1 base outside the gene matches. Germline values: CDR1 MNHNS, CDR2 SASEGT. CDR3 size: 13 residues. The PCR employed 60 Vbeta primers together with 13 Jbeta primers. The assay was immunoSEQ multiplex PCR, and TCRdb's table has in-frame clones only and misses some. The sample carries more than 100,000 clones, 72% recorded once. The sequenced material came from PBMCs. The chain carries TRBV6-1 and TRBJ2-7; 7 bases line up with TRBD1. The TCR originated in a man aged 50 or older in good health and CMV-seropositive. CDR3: CASSEEGAYEQYF. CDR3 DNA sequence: TGTGCCAGCAGTGAAGAGGGGGCGTACGAGCAGTACTTC.